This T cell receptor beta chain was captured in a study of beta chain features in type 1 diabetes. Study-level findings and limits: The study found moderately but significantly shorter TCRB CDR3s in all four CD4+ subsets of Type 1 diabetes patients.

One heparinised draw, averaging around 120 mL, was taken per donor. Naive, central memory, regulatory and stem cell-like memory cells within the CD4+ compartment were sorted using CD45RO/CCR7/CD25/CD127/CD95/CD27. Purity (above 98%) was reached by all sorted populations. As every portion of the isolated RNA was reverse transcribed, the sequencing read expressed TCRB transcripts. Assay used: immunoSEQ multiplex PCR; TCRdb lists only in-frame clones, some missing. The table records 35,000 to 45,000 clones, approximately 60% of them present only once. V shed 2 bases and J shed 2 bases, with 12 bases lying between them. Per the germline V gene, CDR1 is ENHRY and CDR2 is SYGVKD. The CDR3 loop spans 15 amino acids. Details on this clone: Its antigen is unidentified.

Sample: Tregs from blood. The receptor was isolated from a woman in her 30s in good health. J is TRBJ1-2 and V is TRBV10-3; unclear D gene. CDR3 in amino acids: CAISEVTVKNYGYTF. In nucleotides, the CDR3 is TGTGCCATCAGTGAGGTAACAGTTAAGAACTATGGCTACACCTTC.